Shown below are 32 T cell receptor beta chains from a single sample sequenced in a study of cytomegalovirus exposure and HLA in healthy donors. A multiplex PCR was run with 60 Vbeta primers and 13 Jbeta primers. Using immunoSEQ multiplex PCR, the repertoire was profiled, and TCRdb retains in-frame clones only, with some absent. The data show 150,000 or so clones, around four fifths seen once. The sequenced sample consisted of PBMCs. The receptor source for this set is a man aged 18 to 29 in good health and CMV-seronegative.

This clone was seen only a few times. The rearrangement uses TRBV28 and TRBJ2-7, with D tentatively TRBD2 (6 bases). Trimming removed 2 bases from V and 0 bases from J, with 17 bases in between. CDR1 is MDHEN and CDR2 is SYDVKM in the germline V gene. The CDR3 length is 17 residues. Written as DNA, the CDR3 is TGTGCCAGCAGTTTACTCCAGGGACTCGAGAGCTCCTACGAGCAGTACTTC. It codes for CASSLLQGLESSYEQYF.

This clone was recorded a few times. Other DNA sequences in this specimen translate into the identical CDR3. The chain has TRBV27 and TRBJ2-7, with D maybe TRBD1 (6 bases). CDR3 length: 13 residues. Trimming took 2 bases from V and 4 from J, leaving 9 bases between them. Germline V CDR1 and CDR2: MNHEY, SMNVEV (reference sequence). The CDR3 coding sequence is TGTGCCAGCAGTTTAGGGGGCGGGTACGAGCAGTACTTC. Translation gives CASSLGGGYEQYF.

The chain has TRBV23-1 and TRBJ2-7; TRBD1 is a possible D gene (6 bases). TRBV23-1 is known as an ORF, though its function is uncertain. Trimming removed 0 bases from V and 1 base from J, with 10 bases in between. The CDR3 extends over 15 amino acids. The CDR3 spells CASSQSRGASYEQYF. CDR3 DNA sequence: TGCGCCAGCAGTCAATCCAGGGGTGCGTCCTACGAGCAGTACTTC.

The chain is built from TRBV4-3 and TRBJ2-7; 7 bases fit TRBD1. With V trimmed by 2 bases and J by 3 bases, 4 bases remained unmatched. Germline loops: CDR1 LGHNA, CDR2 YSLEER. This CDR3 has 14 amino acids. The CDR3 reads CASSQFQGVYEQYF. The CDR3 DNA reads TGCGCCAGCAGCCAATTCCAGGGGGTCTACGAGCAGTACTTC.

V is TRBV10-3 and J is TRBJ2-5; 7 bases fit TRBD2. Germline values: CDR1 ENHRY, CDR2 SYGVKD. V lost 3 bases and J lost 3; bases outside the gene matches: 4. The CDR3 length is 14 residues. The CDR3 sequence: CAISEIAGKETQYF. CDR3 in DNA: TGTGCCATCAGTGAAATAGCGGGTAAAGAGACCCAGTACTTC.

This clone has a single count. The J gene is TRBJ2-3, the V gene TRBV7-2; tentative D call: TRBD2 (6 bases). Germline CDR1 and CDR2: SGHTA and FQGNSA. The CDR3 is 13 amino acids. V lost 5 bases to trimming and J lost 4 bases, with 10 bases between them. Written as DNA, the CDR3 is TGTGCCAGCAGCCCTAGGGAGGCAGATACGCAGTATTTT. The encoded protein is CASSPREADTQYF.

This sequence joins TRBV15 and TRBJ2-7, with TRBD1 matching 9 bases. V trimming: 4 bases; J trimming: 5 bases; junction bases outside the gene matches: 6. The CDR3 is 14 amino acids. Per the germline V gene, CDR1 is LNHNV and CDR2 is YYDKDF (reference sequence). CDR3 coding DNA: TGTGCCACCAGCACGGGACAGGGTGGGAACGAGCAGTACTTC. The encoded protein is CATSTGQGGNEQYF.

J is TRBJ1-5 and V is TRBV15; unclear D gene. V was trimmed by 0 bases and J by 3 bases, leaving 9 bases between them. This CDR3 is 15 amino acids long. Germline loops: CDR1 LNHNV, CDR2 YYDKDF (reference sequence). CDR3 in amino acids: CATSRDPGYNQPQHF. The CDR3, as DNA: TGTGCCACCAGCAGAGACCCGGGATACAATCAGCCCCAGCATTTT.

The rearrangement joins TRBV4-1 to TRBJ1-1, with TRBD1 as a possible D gene (5 bases). The germline CDR1 and CDR2 sequences are MGHRA and YSYEKL. With 0 bases removed from V and 5 bases from J, the gap between germline ends came to 13 bases. The CDR3 consists of 15 residues. In nucleotides, the CDR3 is TGCGCCAGCAGCCAAGAGGGACTCTTAGAGACTGAAGCTTTCTTT. This encodes CASSQEGLLETEAFF.

The rearrangement uses TRBV7-8 and TRBJ2-7; tentative D call: TRBD2 (5 bases). This CDR3 is built from 13 residues. V lost 3 bases and J 7 bases, leaving 13 bases between the germline ends. Germline V gene data show CDR1 as SGHVS and CDR2 as FQNEAQ. CDR3 loop: CASSFPPGEEQYF. The CDR3 DNA is TGTGCCAGCAGCTTTCCCCCCGGGGAGGAGCAGTACTTC.

This clone was observed a few times. This rearrangement joins TRBV11-3 to TRBJ2-2; a possible D gene is TRBD1 (5 bases). The V end was cut by 3 bases, the J end by 6 bases, with 5 bases between. The CDR3 is 12 residues long. Germline CDR1 SGHNT, CDR2 YENEEA. In DNA form, the CDR3 reads TGTGCCAGCAGCTTCAGGGCCGGGGAGCTGTTTTTT. It translates to CASSFRAGELFF.

The chain employs TRBV19 and TRBJ1-1, with a weak D call TRBD1 (6 bases). The CDR3 sequence is 13 residues long. In germline, CDR1 is LNHDA, CDR2 SQIVND (reference sequence). V was pared by 5 bases and J by 3 bases, with 10 bases between. The DNA of the CDR3 is TGTGCCAGTAGTCTAAAGGGGGACACTGAAGCTTTCTTT. Its translation: CASSLKGDTEAFF.

The chain joins TRBV28 to TRBJ1-1, with D tentatively TRBD1 (6 bases). The V end was cut by 1 base, the J end by 5 bases, with 14 bases between. CDR3 length: 15 residues. The germline V gene has CDR1 MDHEN and CDR2 SYDVKM. In nucleotides, the CDR3 is TGTGCCAGCAGTTTATCCAGACCAGGGGAGACTGAAGCTTTCTTT. Translated: CASSLSRPGETEAFF.

The chain links TRBV5-1 to TRBJ1-4; D remains ambiguous. The CDR3 is made up of 15 amino acids. The V gene lost 2 bases and the J gene lost 4 bases, with 12 bases spanning the gap. Germline-derived CDR1 and CDR2 are SGHRS and YFSETQ. The CDR3 DNA reads TGCGCCAGCAGCTTAAACCGGGATAATAATGAAAAACTGTTTTTT. It encodes CASSLNRDNNEKLFF. Together with reference TRBV5-1 and TRBJ1-4, the CDR3 gives the full variable domain: KAGVTQTPRYLIKTRGQQVTLSCSPISGHRSVSWYQQTPGQGLQFLFEYFSETQRNKGNFPGRFSGRQFSNSRSEMNVSTLELGDSALYLCASSLNRDNNEKLFFGSGTQLSVL.

The chain has TRBV4-1 and TRBJ2-2; no clear D. Deletions cut 4 bases from V and 0 bases from J, with 9 bases between. The CDR3 sequence is 15 residues long. Germline V lookup: CDR1 MGHRA, CDR2 YSYEKL. In DNA, the CDR3 is TGCGCCAGCAGCCGCCTGACTGCGAACACCGGGGAGCTGTTTTTT. It yields the protein CASSRLTANTGELFF.

The chain has TRBV27 and TRBJ2-1, with 8 nucleotides matching TRBD2. Germline CDR1 reads MNHEY; CDR2 reads SMNVEV (reference sequence). V gave up 8 bases and J gave up 4 bases; unmatched junction bases: 13. The CDR3 runs 16 residues. The CDR3: CASRKTLAGPYNEQFF. The CDR3 DNA sequence: TGTGCCAGCCGGAAAACGTTAGCGGGGCCGTACAATGAGCAGTTCTTC.

The V gene is TRBV5-1, the J gene TRBJ2-1; 10 bases align to TRBD2. This CDR3 region has 17 residues. Germline CDR1 SGHRS, CDR2 YFSETQ. The junction had 7 bases not matched to a gene; V was cut back by 4 bases and J by 0 bases. This CDR3 reads CASSRNSGGPSYNEQFF. CDR3 DNA: TGCGCCAGCAGCAGAAATAGCGGGGGGCCCTCCTACAATGAGCAGTTCTTC. Variable domain in full (rest from reference TRBV5-1 and TRBJ2-1): KAGVTQTPRYLIKTRGQQVTLSCSPISGHRSVSWYQQTPGQGLQFLFEYFSETQRNKGNFPGRFSGRQFSNSRSEMNVSTLELGDSALYLCASSRNSGGPSYNEQFFGPGTRLTVL.

The chain employs TRBV19 and TRBJ2-6; D uncertain. The CDR3 is 15 amino acids. Trimming removed 6 bases from V and 0 bases from J, with 9 bases in between. Germline values: CDR1 LNHDA, CDR2 SQIVND (reference sequence). The CDR3 loop is CASSWRNSGANVLTF. CDR3 DNA sequence: TGTGCCAGTAGCTGGCGGAACTCTGGGGCCAACGTCCTGACTTTC.

The rearrangement links TRBV9 to TRBJ2-2, with a possible D match to TRBD2 (6 bases). CDR3 length equals 14 residues. Trimming pared 1 base from V and 7 bases from J, leaving 11 bases between. Germline CDR1 reads SGDLS; CDR2 reads YYNGEE. This CDR3 is CASSVMGEVGELFF. CDR3 nucleotide sequence: TGTGCCAGCAGCGTAATGGGGGAGGTCGGGGAGCTGTTTTTT.

The CDR3 DNA reads as TGTGCCAGCAGCTTGCAGAGCGGGGTCCAAGAGACCCAGTACTTC. It translates to CASSLQSGVQETQYF. The chain combines TRBV5-4 with TRBJ2-5; 7 bases align to TRBD2. Germline V CDR1 and CDR2: SGHNT, YYREEE (reference sequence). The CDR3 consists of 15 residues. V shed 1 base, J shed 1 base, and the junction held 4 bases outside the gene matches. The whole variable domain, filled in from reference TRBV5-4 and TRBJ2-5, reads ETGVTQSPTHLIKTRGQQVTLRCSSQSGHNTVSWYQQALGQGPQFIFQYYREEENGRGNFPPRFSGLQFPNYSSELNVNALELDDSALYLCASSLQSGVQETQYFGPGTRLLVL.

V and J are TRBV29-1 and TRBJ1-2, with 8 bases matching TRBD1. V shed 5 bases and J 2 bases; nucleotides not matched to a gene: 7. The CDR3 totals 14 residues. Germline loops: CDR1 SQVTM, CDR2 ANQGSEA. CDR3 bases: TGCAGCGTTCCTCCGGGACAGGCGAACTATGGCTACACCTTC. This sequence encodes CSVPPGQANYGYTF.

The chain joins TRBV28 to TRBJ2-3, with 7 positions matching TRBD2. Looked up from germline, CDR1 is MDHEN and CDR2 is SYDVKM. This CDR3 spans 14 amino acids. J lost 1 base, V lost 5 bases, and 3 bases had no gene match. The CDR3 is CASSSGERTDTQYF. CDR3 nucleotide sequence: TGTGCCAGCAGTAGCGGGGAGCGCACAGATACGCAGTATTTT.

For this clone: At one of its ends the junction is not consistent with the germline gene, which may arise from a read error. V and J are TRBV7-9 and TRBJ1-4, with 8 nucleotides matching TRBD1. This CDR3 region has 17 residues. In germline, CDR1 is SEHNR, CDR2 FQNEAQ (reference sequence). CDR3 DNA sequence: TGTTCCAGCAGCCGCCGGACAGGGACCGACTACGGGGGGAAACTGTTTTTT. The encoded protein is CSSSRRTGTDYGGKLFF.

The chain employs TRBV6-5 and TRBJ2-7; 7 bases fit TRBD1. The germline V gene has CDR1 MNHEY and CDR2 SVGAGI. CDR3 length: 16 residues. J lost 2 bases, V lost 1 base, and 8 bases had no gene match. The CDR3, as DNA: TGTGCCAGCAGTTACTATTCGATCAGGGGGACCTACGAGCAGTACTTC. Translated: CASSYYSIRGTYEQYF.

This chain connects TRBV19 to TRBJ2-7; tentatively, D is TRBD1 (7 bases). CDR1 is LNHDA and CDR2 is SQIVND in the germline V gene (reference sequence). The ends were cut back, 5 bases at V and 3 bases at J, with 20 bases in the middle. The CDR3 contains 16 residues. The DNA of the CDR3 is TGTGCCAGTAGTCAGCCAGGGGGGTTCTCCCTCTACGAGCAGTACTTC. It codes for CASSQPGGFSLYEQYF.

The CDR3 here is CASTAYEEAFF. CDR3 sequence (DNA): TGTGCCAGCACCGCCTACGAGGAAGCTTTCTTT. J is TRBJ1-1 and V is TRBV11-2, with D unclear. Per the germline V gene, CDR1 is SGHAT and CDR2 is FQNNGV. This CDR3 spans 11 amino acids. The V gene lost 7 bases and the J gene lost 8 bases, with 11 bases spanning the gap.

The J gene is TRBJ2-2, the V gene TRBV6-4, with D possibly matching TRBD1 (5 bases). The germline V gene encodes CDR1 MRHNA and CDR2 SNTAGT. This CDR3 contains 13 residues. CDR3 coding DNA: TGTGCAGCCAGGGCAGCGAACACCGGGGAGCTGTTTTTT. Its translation is CAARAANTGELFF.

The chain employs TRBV5-1 and TRBJ1-3, with D perhaps matching TRBD1 (6 bases). Germline values: CDR1 SGHRS, CDR2 YFSETQ. Trimming stripped 4 bases from V and 2 bases from J, with 16 bases between. The CDR3 runs to 16 residues. In nucleotides, the CDR3 is TGCGCCAGCAGCCCAAGTTTGGGGGCAACTGGAAACACCATATATTTT. It translates to CASSPSLGATGNTIYF.

The chain uses TRBV28 and TRBJ1-6; D ambiguous. CDR1 is MDHEN, CDR2 SYDVKM, per germline. V shed 3 bases and J shed 6 bases, with 9 bases lying between them. This CDR3 contains 14 residues. CDR3: CASSLNTVNSPLHF. CDR3 bases: TGTGCCAGCAGTTTGAACACCGTTAATTCACCCCTCCACTTT.

This clone was seen only once. The chain couples TRBV5-1 to TRBJ2-3; TRBD1 might be the D (7 bases). CDR3 size: 17 residues. The germline CDR1 and CDR2 sequences are SGHRS and YFSETQ. Trimming stripped 4 bases from V and 0 bases from J, with 18 bases between. The CDR3 region is CASSPGGPGTSTDTQYF. In nucleotides, the CDR3 is TGCGCCAGCAGCCCAGGGGGGCCAGGAACTAGCACAGATACGCAGTATTTT.

This clone was seen a handful of times. The J gene is TRBJ2-1, the V gene TRBV28; tentative D call: TRBD2 (6 bases). The germline V gene has CDR1 MDHEN and CDR2 SYDVKM. V lost 3 bases and J lost 2, with 11 bases in between. The length of the CDR3 is 15 residues. The CDR3 loop is CASSFLATAYNEQFF. CDR3 DNA sequence: TGTGCCAGCAGTTTCCTAGCGACAGCCTACAATGAGCAGTTCTTC.

This chain joins TRBV11-3 and TRBJ1-2; 7 positions agree with TRBD1. From germline, CDR1 is SGHNT and CDR2 YENEEA. The V and J ends lost 5 bases and 5 bases, in that order; junction bases with no gene match: 5. This CDR3 spans 13 amino acids. CDR3 loop: CASSKGGVYGYTF. The CDR3 DNA sequence: TGTGCCAGCAGCAAAGGGGGCGTTTATGGCTACACCTTC.